The rows below give T cell receptor beta chains drawn from one sample of a study of shared clonotypes between healthy human individuals. Sequencing was performed with immunoSEQ multiplex PCR; in TCRdb, only in-frame clones are kept and a portion is missing. The sample records around 2,100,000 clones, roughly 94% being singletons. The material sequenced was naive CD8+ T cells sorted from blood. Receptors originate from a man aged 18-30 years in good health. The CDR3 runs from the conserved cysteine through the conserved F or W. The order of the fields is V gene, clone size, CDR3 length, D gene, J gene, CDR3 protein, CDR3 DNA. A D gene is named only where the DNA matches it firmly. Some rows have no size entry. The others give once, few or many, or a class for an expanded clone.

>TRBV27|.|12|TRBD2|TRBJ2-5
CASSRGGETQYF
TGTGCCAGCAGTCGGGGGGGGGAGACCCAGTACTTC
>TRBV28|once|13|.|TRBJ2-7
CASSQGGGLEQYF
TGTGCCAGCAGTCAGGGGGGCGGGCTCGAGCAGTACTTC
>TRBV4-3|.|15|TRBD1|TRBJ1-2
CASSQGRDSGYGYTF
TGCGCCAGCAGCCAAGGCCGGGACAGCGGGTATGGCTACACCTTC
>TRBV4-3|once|16|.|TRBJ2-3
CASSQDRADSTDTQYF
TGCGCCAGCAGCCAAGATCGGGCAGATAGCACAGATACGCAGTATTTT
>TRBV11-2|.|13|.|TRBJ1-2
CASSLATNWGYTF
TGTGCCAGCAGCTTAGCTACTAATTGGGGCTACACCTTC
>TRBV5-1|.|15|.|TRBJ1-1
CASSYLMDGNTEAFF
TGCGCCAGCAGCTACCTAATGGATGGGAACACTGAAGCTTTCTTT
>TRBV5-4|.|11|.|TRBJ2-3
CATLVGDTQYF
TGTGCCACCCTCGTTGGAGATACGCAGTATTTT
>TRBV7-9|.|16|.|TRBJ1-2
CASSSGRDWTNYGYTF
TGTGCCAGCAGCTCAGGGCGGGACTGGACTAACTATGGCTACACCTTC
>TRBV2|.|17|TRBD2|TRBJ2-1
CASSVRVAGGLENEQFF
TGTGCCAGCAGTGTCAGGGTAGCGGGAGGGCTGGAAAATGAGCAGTTCTTC
>TRBV4-1|.|15|TRBD1|TRBJ2-7
CASSQMTGGAYEQYF
TGCGCCAGCAGCCAAATGACAGGGGGAGCCTACGAGCAGTACTTC
>TRBV27|.|17|TRBD2|TRBJ2-7
CASSTNLAVERSYEQYF
TGTGCCAGCAGTACCAATCTAGCGGTGGAGAGAAGCTACGAGCAGTACTTC
>TRBV7-9|.|15|TRBD2|TRBJ2-3
CASSPLAGGIDTQYF
TGTGCCAGCAGCCCACTAGCGGGAGGAATAGATACGCAGTATTTT
>TRBV7-9|.|17|.|TRBJ2-2
CASSPQKQGTYTGELFF
TGTGCCAGCAGCCCCCAGAAGCAGGGGACTTACACCGGGGAGCTGTTTTTT
>TRBV7-9|.|15|.|TRBJ1-6
CASSHWDSYNSPLHF
TGTGCCAGCAGCCACTGGGACTCCTATAATTCACCCCTCCACTTT
>TRBV5-6|.|15|.|TRBJ1-6
CASSFKGAYNSPLHF
TGTGCCAGCAGCTTTAAAGGGGCATATAATTCACCCCTCCACTTT
>TRBV11-2|.|15|.|TRBJ2-1
CASSSWTDSYNEQFF
TGTGCCAGCAGCTCATGGACAGACTCCTACAATGAGCAGTTCTTC
>TRBV6-6|.|13|TRBD1|TRBJ1-1
CASSYGQGAEAFF
TGTGCCAGCAGTTACGGACAGGGGGCGGAAGCTTTCTTT
>TRBV11-1|.|15|TRBD1|TRBJ2-5
CASSFEGDSQETQYF
TGTGCCAGCAGCTTTGAGGGGGACAGCCAAGAGACCCAGTACTTC
>TRBV5-4|.|13|.|TRBJ1-1
CASSLNRDTEAFF
TGTGCCAGCAGCTTGAATCGGGACACTGAAGCTTTCTTT
>TRBV29-1|.|13|.|TRBJ2-1
CSAHPGQYNEQFF
TGCAGCGCCCACCCGGGACAATACAATGAGCAGTTCTTC
>TRBV4-2|.|16|TRBD2|TRBJ2-2
CASSQDLAGLGGELFF
TGTGCCAGCAGCCAAGATCTAGCGGGGCTGGGCGGGGAGCTGTTTTTT
>TRBV27|.|15|.|TRBJ2-5
CASSFVGPPQETQYF
TGTGCCAGCAGTTTCGTAGGCCCCCCTCAAGAGACCCAGTACTTC
>TRBV7-8|few|16|.|TRBJ1-5
CASSWAQGDLGQPQHF
TGTGCCAGCAGTTGGGCGCAAGGGGATTTAGGGCAGCCCCAGCATTTT
>TRBV5-8|.|15|TRBD1|TRBJ1-1
CASSLGFTGQPEAFF
TGTGCCAGCAGCTTGGGTTTCACGGGACAGCCGGAAGCTTTCTTT
>TRBV5-6|.|16|TRBD1|TRBJ1-2
CASSPGQGAFNYGYTF
TGTGCCAGCAGTCCGGGACAGGGGGCCTTTAACTATGGCTACACCTTC
>TRBV29-1|.|12|.|TRBJ2-2
CSVVENTGELFF
TGCAGCGTTGTAGAGAACACCGGGGAGCTGTTTTTT
>TRBV9|.|13|.|TRBJ2-7
CASSVGASYEQYF
TGTGCCAGCAGCGTTGGAGCTTCCTACGAGCAGTACTTC
>TRBV2|.|15|TRBD1|TRBJ2-7
CASEPPYRGFYEQYF
TGTGCCAGCGAACCCCCCTACAGGGGATTCTACGAGCAGTACTTC
>TRBV13|.|17|TRBD2|TRBJ2-7
CASSSRPGTSYDYEQYF
TGTGCCAGCAGCTCTCGCCCCGGGACTAGCTACGACTACGAGCAGTACTTC
>TRBV5-4|.|14|.|TRBJ2-5
CASSLVGTQETQYF
TGTGCCAGCAGCTTGGTAGGGACCCAAGAGACCCAGTACTTC
>TRBV11-2|.|17|.|TRBJ2-3
CASNNPPGYTPMDTQYF
TGTGCCAGCAACAACCCCCCGGGCTACACCCCGATGGATACGCAGTATTTT
>TRBV11-3|.|17|.|TRBJ2-7
CASSPVWVMRLTYEQYF
TGTGCCAGCAGCCCCGTTTGGGTGATGAGGTTGACCTACGAGCAGTACTTC
>TRBV28|.|15|.|TRBJ2-7
CASSPTGLVSYEQYF
TGTGCCAGCAGTCCCACAGGGTTAGTATCCTACGAGCAGTACTTC
>TRBV6-6|.|15|TRBD1|TRBJ2-7
CASSRRDRAGYEQYF
TGTGCCAGCAGTCGCCGGGACAGGGCAGGCTACGAGCAGTACTTC
>TRBV13|.|16|.|TRBJ2-3
CATLSIGQISTDTQYF
TGTGCCACCCTCTCAATAGGACAGATTTCCACAGATACGCAGTATTTT
>TRBV19|.|14|.|TRBJ1-6
CASSPGGSNSPLHF
TGTGCCAGTAGCCCGGGGGGGTCCAATTCACCCCTCCACTTT
>TRBV10-3|.|12|.|TRBJ2-7
CAIGHDNYEQYF
TGTGCCATAGGCCACGATAACTACGAGCAGTACTTC
>TRBV6-5|.|15|TRBD1|TRBJ1-4
CAAQATQGQHEKLFF
TGTGCGGCGCAAGCCACTCAGGGACAGCATGAAAAACTGTTTTTT
>TRBV29-1|.|16|.|TRBJ2-1
CSVEGHRGGIHNEQFF
TGCAGCGTTGAAGGTCACAGGGGGGGGATCCACAATGAGCAGTTCTTC
>TRBV25-1|.|13|.|TRBJ1-4
CASSEYGGGKLFF
TGTGCCAGCAGTGAATATGGAGGCGGAAAACTGTTTTTT
>TRBV2|.|17|TRBD1|TRBJ2-7
CASSAGTGGATNYEQYF
TGTGCCAGCAGCGCCGGGACAGGGGGCGCGACGAACTACGAGCAGTACTTC
>TRBV29-1|.|14|TRBD2|TRBJ2-5
CSVGGSGPQETQYF
TGCAGCGTTGGGGGTAGCGGGCCTCAAGAGACCCAGTACTTC
>TRBV6-5|.|13|.|TRBJ1-1
CASSLQWTAEAFF
TGTGCCAGCAGCTTACAGTGGACAGCTGAAGCTTTCTTT
>TRBV18|.|15|.|TRBJ2-7
CASSPLQSPSYEQYF
TGTGCCAGCTCACCACTGCAGAGCCCCTCCTACGAGCAGTACTTC
>TRBV30|.|15|TRBD2|TRBJ2-1
CAWSVLPSGDDEQFF
TGTGCCTGGAGTGTACTCCCTAGCGGGGACGATGAGCAGTTCTTC
>TRBV11-2|.|13|.|TRBJ1-1
CASSSSLGAEAFF
TGTGCCAGCAGTTCATCCCTAGGGGCTGAAGCTTTCTTT
>TRBV5-1|.|13|.|TRBJ2-7
CASSLESAYEQYF
TGCGCCAGCAGCTTGGAGTCAGCCTACGAGCAGTACTTC
>TRBV9|.|17|TRBD1|TRBJ1-4
CASSPRRDRGPNEKLFF
TGTGCCAGCAGCCCACGCCGGGACAGGGGGCCGAATGAAAAACTGTTTTTT
>TRBV25-1|.|13|.|TRBJ1-4
CASSLGWREKLFF
TGTGCCAGCAGTCTGGGTTGGAGGGAAAAACTGTTTTTT
>TRBV4-1|once|14|.|TRBJ2-7
CASSQDRGVDEQYF
TGCGCCAGCAGCCAAGATCGCGGTGTTGACGAGCAGTACTTC
>TRBV27|.|13|.|TRBJ2-4
CASSPPDKNIQYF
TGTGCCAGCAGCCCTCCGGACAAAAACATTCAGTACTTC
>TRBV19|.|13|.|TRBJ2-2
CASSILGQGELFF
TGTGCCAGTAGTATCCTCGGGCAGGGGGAGCTGTTTTTT
>TRBV7-9|.|15|TRBD1|TRBJ1-2
CASSLYRDSNYGYTF
TGTGCCAGCAGCTTATATCGGGACAGTAACTATGGCTACACCTTC
>TRBV5-8|.|16|TRBD1|TRBJ2-1
CASSLRGQGLYNEQFF
TGTGCCAGCAGCTTGAGGGGACAGGGGTTGTACAATGAGCAGTTCTTC
>TRBV6-1|.|14|.|TRBJ1-1
CASSTLGGRTEAFF
TGTGCCAGCAGTACTTTAGGGGGACGCACTGAAGCTTTCTTT
>TRBV28|once|17|TRBD1|TRBJ1-4
CATEPGTGVSTNEKLFF
TGTGCCACCGAACCAGGGACAGGGGTTTCAACTAATGAAAAACTGTTTTTT
>TRBV5-6|.|14|TRBD1|TRBJ2-7
CASSLAQGVYEQYF
TGTGCCAGCAGCTTGGCACAGGGGGTCTACGAGCAGTACTTC